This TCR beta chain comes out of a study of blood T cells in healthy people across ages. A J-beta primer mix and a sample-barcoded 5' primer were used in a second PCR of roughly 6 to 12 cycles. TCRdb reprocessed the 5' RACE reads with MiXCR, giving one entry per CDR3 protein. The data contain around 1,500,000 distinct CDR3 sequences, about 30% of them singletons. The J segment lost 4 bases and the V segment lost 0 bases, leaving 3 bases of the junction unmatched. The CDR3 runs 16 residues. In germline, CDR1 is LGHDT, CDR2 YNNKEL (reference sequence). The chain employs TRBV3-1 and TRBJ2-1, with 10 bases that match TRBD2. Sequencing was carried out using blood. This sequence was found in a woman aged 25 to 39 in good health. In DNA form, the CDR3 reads TGTGCCAGCAGCCAAGAAGCGGGGGGGCGTTACAATGAGCAGTTCTTC. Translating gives CASSQEAGGRYNEQFF.